This T cell receptor (beta chain) was obtained from a study of metastatic and nonmetastatic thyroid tumors. Regarding the study as a whole: As reported, TCR beta diversity in blood and tumor was significantly higher in malignant thyroid tumors than in benign nodules.

V gave up 2 bases and J gave up 7 bases, with 12 bases separating them. From germline, CDR1 is MNHEY and CDR2 SVGAGI. The CDR3 extends over 14 amino acids. This clone turned up a few times. Its antigen is as yet unknown. Each patient went into thyroid surgery without having received any treatment. Via MiXCR, TCRdb re-called the PCR reads. The sample contains roughly 12,000 clones, more than 25% of which appear only once. The J gene is TRBJ1-5, the V gene TRBV6-5; D is possibly TRBD1 (6 bases). Source material: adjacent normal tissue. The TCR originated in a male donor with papillary thyroid cancer or a benign thyroid nodule (not recorded which). Some clones in this sample may be carry-over from other donors' samples. The CDR3 DNA reads as TGTGCCAGCAGTTACAACAGGGCGGGCCAGCCCCAGCATTTT. Translated, it gives CASSYNRAGQPQHF.